The rows below give T cell receptor beta chains drawn from one sample of a study of blood T cells in healthy people across ages. TCRdb used MiXCR to reprocess the 5' RACE reads, holding one entry per CDR3 protein. The table records 1.5 million to 2 million distinct CDR3 sequences, roughly 30% of them present only once. Sequences were obtained from blood. Receptors originate from a woman in her twenties or thirties in good health. Each CDR3 is given with its conserved first and last residue.

J gene: TRBJ2-7
CDR3 length: 13
V gene: TRBV5-1
CDR3 protein: CASSLQGWDEQYF

J gene: TRBJ2-5
CDR3 length: 13
V gene: TRBV20-1
CDR3 protein: CGAIAGGFRTQYF

J gene: TRBJ1-5
CDR3 length: 13
V gene: TRBV20-1
CDR3 protein: CSASRGLTQPRHF

J gene: TRBJ2-5
CDR3 length: 15
V gene: TRBV28
CDR3 protein: CATRRAGVVQETQYF

J gene: TRBJ2-1
CDR3 length: 17
V gene: TRBV4-2
CDR3 protein: CASSQDLAVGGFREQFF

J gene: TRBJ2-3
CDR3 length: 16
V gene: TRBV19
CDR3 protein: CASSIPRELHTDTQYF

J gene: TRBJ2-1
CDR3 length: 14
V gene: TRBV29-1
CDR3 protein: CGVEVAGYYNEQFF

J gene: TRBJ2-7
CDR3 length: 15
V gene: TRBV5-4
CDR3 protein: CANSLQGSRLSGQYF

J gene: TRBJ1-1
CDR3 length: 14
V gene: TRBV6-2/TRBV6-3
CDR3 protein: CASRRTGSGGEAFF

J gene: TRBJ2-4
CDR3 length: 19
V gene: TRBV7-2
CDR3 protein: CASSFDPTSGSGVKNIQYF

J gene: TRBJ2-4
CDR3 length: 15
V gene: TRBV3-1
CDR3 protein: CVSSPAVGTKNIQYF

J gene: TRBJ2-5
CDR3 length: 14
V gene: TRBV20-1
CDR3 protein: CSARQGSGRETQYF

J gene: TRBJ2-3
CDR3 length: 16
V gene: TRBV7-2
CDR3 protein: CASSLASGPNTDTQYF

J gene: TRBJ2-1
CDR3 length: 13
V gene: TRBV5-4
CDR3 protein: CASSLEVAREQFF

J gene: TRBJ2-7
CDR3 length: 16
V gene: TRBV5-1
CDR3 protein: CASSLDSMGTSVQQYF

J gene: TRBJ2-3
CDR3 length: 15
V gene: TRBV24-1
CDR3 protein: CATRGQGGGTDTQYF

J gene: TRBJ2-5
CDR3 length: 14
V gene: TRBV7-2
CDR3 protein: CASSQGLADETQYF

J gene: TRBJ2-5
CDR3 length: 15
V gene: TRBV6-6
CDR3 protein: CASSYSGGGQETQYF

J gene: TRBJ1-1
CDR3 length: 13
V gene: TRBV12-3/TRBV12-4
CDR3 protein: CASTVGGHAEAFF

J gene: TRBJ2-7
CDR3 length: 15
V gene: TRBV5-4
CDR3 protein: CASSRGTDLAYEQYF

J gene: TRBJ1-1
CDR3 length: 15
V gene: TRBV18
CDR3 protein: CASSIIGQVKAEAFF

J gene: TRBJ2-5
CDR3 length: 9
V gene: TRBV3-1
CDR3 protein: CASNATQYF

J gene: TRBJ2-5
CDR3 length: 16
V gene: TRBV28
CDR3 protein: CASSFSRGRNQETQYF

J gene: TRBJ2-7
CDR3 length: 13
V gene: TRBV5-5
CDR3 protein: CASSFPGFYEQYF

J gene: TRBJ1-4
CDR3 length: 15
V gene: TRBV28
CDR3 protein: CASSLEVARGEKLFF

J gene: TRBJ1-5
CDR3 length: 14
V gene: TRBV4-1
CDR3 protein: CASSHDSRGQPQHF

J gene: TRBJ2-5
CDR3 length: 15
V gene: TRBV6-2/TRBV6-3
CDR3 protein: CASSSTGQGMKTQYF

J gene: TRBJ2-3
CDR3 length: 16
V gene: TRBV27
CDR3 protein: CASSSPSGSYTDTQYF

J gene: TRBJ1-2
CDR3 length: 14
V gene: TRBV15
CDR3 protein: CATSGRQDLGGYTF